This T cell receptor (beta chain) comes out of a study of cytomegalovirus exposure and HLA in healthy donors. Points from the study as a whole: Later analysis reportedly placed an Asian-associated ancestry cluster below the roughly 680-donor mean in N-insertions. For most TCR beta V segments, an earlier analysis put the productive rate at about 87% or about 30% of the time. TCR beta chains numbering some 160 were designated cytomegalovirus-associated.

Use of 60 Vbeta and 13 Jbeta primers characterized the PCR. Assay used: immunoSEQ multiplex PCR; TCRdb lists only in-frame clones, some missing. Of over 110,000 clones in the sample, roughly 80% are singletons; the top ten hold approximately 0.97%. Of note for this clone: The antigen remains unidentified.

The V gene end was trimmed by 4 bases and the J gene end by 8 bases; junction bases not matched to a gene: 10. The CDR3 length is 15 residues. Germline V gene sequence: CDR1 SGHKS, CDR2 YYEKEE (reference sequence). This TCR came from a man in his late teens or twenties in good health and CMV-seronegative. The gene calls are TRBV5-5 and TRBJ2-1, with TRBD1 matching over 9 bases. Sample: PBMCs. The CDR3 coding sequence is TGTGCCAGCAGCGAAGATGGGACAGGGAGGGATGAGCAGTTCTTC. Its translation is CASSEDGTGRDEQFF.